Listed here are 20 T cell receptor beta chains from one sample, sequenced in a study of a mutant IDH1 vaccine in newly diagnosed glioma. Time point given: baseline, week 1 (first vaccination visit). Documented treatment: pre-vaccination baseline after standard-of-care therapy. Profiling relied on immunoSEQ multiplex PCR, and the TCRdb table lists in-frame clones only, not all of them. The sample shows about 32,000 clones, roughly 87% of them seen only once. The sequencing here drew on PBMCs, taken from a glioma patient treated with radiotherapy, temozolomide or both. The receptors stem from a man in his thirties or forties with glioma.

This clone was seen a single time. The V and J genes are TRBV30 and TRBJ2-1, with a possible D match to TRBD1 (6 bases). This CDR3 is 12 amino acids long. The germline gives CDR1 GTSNPN, CDR2 SVGIG (reference sequence). The V end was cut by 3 bases, the J end by 9 bases, with 12 bases between. The CDR3 bases are TGTGCCTGGAGGGAAATCAGGGGTGAGCAGTTCTTC. This sequence encodes CAWREIRGEQFF.

This chain joins TRBV19 and TRBJ1-5, with D perhaps matching TRBD1 (5 bases). The CDR3 extends over 13 amino acids. The germline V and J ends were trimmed by 3 bases and 11 bases, with 14 bases remaining between them. The germline V gene encodes CDR1 LNHDA and CDR2 SQIVND (reference sequence). The CDR3 DNA follows: TGTGCCAGTAGTATCCATCGGCAGGGTGCCCAGCATTTT. Translated, it gives CASSIHRQGAQHF.

On this clone: The sample contains more than one DNA sequence encoding this CDR3. The CDR3 is CASSITGGNTEAFF. CDR3 nucleotide sequence: TGTGCCAGTAGTATTACAGGGGGAAATACTGAAGCTTTCTTT. This rearrangement joins TRBV19 to TRBJ1-1, with 8 bases fitting TRBD1. The CDR3 consists of 14 residues. The germline gives CDR1 LNHDA, CDR2 SQIVND (reference sequence). V dropped 3 bases and J dropped 5; count of bases not matched to a gene: 5.

Notes on this clone: A read error may account for a junction end that differs from germline. The rearrangement links TRBV29-1 to TRBJ1-2; D call uncertain. The CDR3 consists of 14 residues. Germline loops: CDR1 SQVTM, CDR2 ANQGSEA. The DNA for the CDR3 is TGCAGCGTCGAAGACGTTCTCGGAGGCTATGGCTACACCTTC. Its protein product is CSVEDVLGGYGYTF.

The chain's CDR3 is CASRGRQRGAEQFF. In DNA, the CDR3 is TGTGCCAGTAGGGGCAGGCAACGCGGAGCCGAGCAGTTCTTC. The J gene is TRBJ2-1, the V gene TRBV19; D remains ambiguous. Deletions cut 6 bases from V and 10 bases from J, with 19 bases between. Germline V gene data show CDR1 as LNHDA and CDR2 as SQIVND (reference sequence). This CDR3 has 14 residues.

This rearrangement joins TRBV7-8 to TRBJ2-7; D gene ambiguous. V gave up 1 base and J gave up 0 bases, with 10 bases separating them. Germline CDR1 reads SGHVS; CDR2 reads FQNEAQ. The CDR3 runs 15 residues. This CDR3 is CASSLGAKVSYEQYF. CDR3 DNA: TGTGCCAGCAGCTTAGGGGCGAAGGTCTCCTACGAGCAGTACTTC.

The chain employs TRBV5-6 and TRBJ2-7, with D tentatively TRBD2 (5 bases). Trimming took 5 bases from V and 3 from J, leaving 6 bases between them. The CDR3 runs 11 residues. CDR1 is SGHDT, CDR2 YYEEEE, per germline. This chain's CDR3 is CASSGSYEQYF. For the CDR3, the DNA is TGTGCCAGCAGTGGGAGCTACGAGCAGTACTTC.

This clone came up a few times. The gene calls are TRBV7-9 and TRBJ1-1; no reliable D call. The CDR3 runs to 15 residues. Germline CDR1 SEHNR, CDR2 FQNEAQ (reference sequence). The germline V and J ends were trimmed by 0 bases and 2 bases, with 10 bases remaining between them. The CDR3 loop reads CASSLAWTDNTEAFF. CDR3 DNA sequence: TGTGCCAGCAGCTTAGCCTGGACGGATAACACTGAAGCTTTCTTT.

CDR3 bases: TGCGCCAGCAGCCCACTCCTTCCAGGGTTGCCCAACACCGGGGAGCTGTTTTTT. As protein: CASSPLLPGLPNTGELFF. The V call is TRBV5-1, the J call TRBJ2-2; D is possibly TRBD1 (5 bases). This CDR3 has 18 amino acids. Per the germline V gene, CDR1 is SGHRS and CDR2 is YFSETQ. V lost 4 bases and J 2 bases, leaving 21 bases between the germline ends.

The chain joins TRBV7-6 to TRBJ2-7, with D uncertain. This CDR3 is built from 12 residues. Trimming removed 1 base at V and 6 bases at J, with 7 bases between. The germline V gene encodes CDR1 SGHVS and CDR2 FNYEAQ. This CDR3 is CASSLVGSEQYF. The CDR3 DNA is TGTGCCAGCAGCTTAGTAGGGTCCGAGCAGTACTTC.

J is TRBJ2-3 and V is TRBV5-6; TRBD1 might be the D (6 bases). V was pared by 3 bases and J by 1 base, with 15 bases between. The CDR3 sequence is 16 residues long. Germline CDR1 SGHDT, CDR2 YYEEEE. CDR3 nucleotide sequence: TGTGCCAGCAGCTCAGGGGAACTAGTGGGCACAGATACGCAGTATTTT. Protein product: CASSSGELVGTDTQYF.

V and J are TRBV9 and TRBJ2-7; 8 bases agree with TRBD1. The V gene's germline CDR1 is SGDLS and CDR2 YYNGEE. V shed 0 bases and J 3 bases; nucleotides not matched to a gene: 2. This CDR3 is built from 14 residues. CDR3 sequence: CASSVGQGFYEQYF. The CDR3 bases are TGTGCCAGCAGCGTAGGACAGGGGTTCTACGAGCAGTACTTC.

This chain joins TRBV4-3 and TRBJ2-7; possibly TRBD1 or TRBD2 for D (5 bases each). CDR3 length: 15 amino acids. The V end was cut by 0 bases, the J end by 6 bases, with 15 bases between. CDR1 is LGHNA and CDR2 is YSLEER in the germline V gene. The CDR3, as DNA: TGCGCCAGCAGCCAAGAGGGGAACGGGGCGGGCGAGCAGTACTTC. It encodes CASSQEGNGAGEQYF.

The gene calls are TRBV30 and TRBJ2-7, with D unresolved. V was clipped by 5 bases and J by 3 bases, with 14 bases between them. Germline V gene data show CDR1 as GTSNPN and CDR2 as SVGIG (reference sequence). The CDR3 sequence is 13 residues long. CDR3 in DNA: TGTGCCTGGGCCCGGTCTGAGCACTACGAGCAGTACTTC. Protein product: CAWARSEHYEQYF.

The rearrangement links TRBV2 to TRBJ2-7, with 9 bases matching TRBD1. Germline CDR1 reads SNHLY; CDR2 reads FYNNEI. This CDR3 is 15 amino acids long. V was pared by 6 bases and J by 2 bases, with 8 bases of the junction left unmatched. CDR3 in DNA: TGTGCCAGCAGAATCGACAGGGGGGAGCCCTACGAGCAGTACTTC. The encoded protein is CASRIDRGEPYEQYF.

In this sample, this clone turned up once. The CDR3 loop is CASSWGTGGGGEQYF. CDR3 nucleotide sequence: TGCGCCAGCAGCTGGGGGACAGGGGGCGGTGGCGAGCAGTACTTC. This rearrangement joins TRBV5-1 to TRBJ2-7, with 12 bases matching TRBD1. Germline-derived CDR1 and CDR2 are SGHRS and YFSETQ. With V trimmed by 3 bases and J by 6 bases, 7 bases remained unmatched. The CDR3 is 15 amino acids.

V usage is TRBV5-6 and J usage is TRBJ2-4; 10 bases agree with TRBD1. V lost 3 bases and J lost 5; bases outside the gene matches: 2. The germline CDR1 and CDR2 sequences are SGHDT and YYEEEE. CDR3 length: 14 residues. CDR3 in amino acids: CASSWDRGENIQYF. CDR3 DNA: TGTGCCAGCAGCTGGGACAGGGGCGAAAACATTCAGTACTTC. Based on the CDR3 plus reference TRBV5-6 and TRBJ2-4, the full variable domain is DAGVTQSPTHLIKTRGQQVTLRCSPKSGHDTVSWYQQALGQGPQFIFQYYEEEERQRGNFPDRFSGHQFPNYSSELNVNALLLGDSALYLCASSWDRGENIQYFGAGTRLSVL.

V gene TRBV5-8 combines with J gene TRBJ2-7; D perhaps matches TRBD1 (6 bases). CDR1 SGHTS and CDR2 YDEGEE come from the germline V gene. The CDR3 contains 16 residues. Trimming removed 2 bases from V and 1 base from J, with 16 bases in between. CDR3 coding DNA: TGTGCCAGCAGCTTAGGTTTGGGGGCGGCTTCCTACGAGCAGTACTTC. Translating it yields CASSLGLGAASYEQYF.

The rearrangement joins TRBV27 to TRBJ1-2; 7 bases line up with TRBD1. Looked up from germline, CDR1 is MNHEY and CDR2 is SMNVEV (reference sequence). This CDR3 spans 14 amino acids. V shed 6 bases, J shed 0 bases, and the junction held 4 bases outside the gene matches. CDR3 sequence (DNA): TGTGCCAGCAGCGGACAGGACGCTAACTATGGCTACACCTTC. Translation: CASSGQDANYGYTF.

This chain joins TRBV14 and TRBJ2-6, with a weak D call TRBD2 (6 bases). This CDR3 region has 16 residues. In germline, CDR1 is SGHDN, CDR2 FVKESK. Trimming took 2 bases from V and 2 from J, leaving 10 bases between them. This chain's CDR3 is CASSQPRETGANVLTF. In nucleotides, the CDR3 is TGTGCCAGCAGCCAACCTCGGGAGACTGGGGCCAACGTCCTGACTTTC.